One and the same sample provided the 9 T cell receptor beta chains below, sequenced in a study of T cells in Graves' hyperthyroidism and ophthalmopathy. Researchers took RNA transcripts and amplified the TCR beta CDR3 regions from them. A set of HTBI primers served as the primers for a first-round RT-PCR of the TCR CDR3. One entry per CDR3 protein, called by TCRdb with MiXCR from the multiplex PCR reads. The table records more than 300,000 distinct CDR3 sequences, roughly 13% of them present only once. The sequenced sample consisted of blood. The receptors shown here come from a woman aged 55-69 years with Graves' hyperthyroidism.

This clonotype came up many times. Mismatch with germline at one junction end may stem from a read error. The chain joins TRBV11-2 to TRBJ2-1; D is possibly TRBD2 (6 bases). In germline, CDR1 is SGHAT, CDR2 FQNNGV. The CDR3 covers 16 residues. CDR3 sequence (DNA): TGTGCCAGCAGCCTAAGCCTAGCGCCTTCCTACAATGAGCAGCTCTTC. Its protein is CASSLSLAPSYNEQLF.

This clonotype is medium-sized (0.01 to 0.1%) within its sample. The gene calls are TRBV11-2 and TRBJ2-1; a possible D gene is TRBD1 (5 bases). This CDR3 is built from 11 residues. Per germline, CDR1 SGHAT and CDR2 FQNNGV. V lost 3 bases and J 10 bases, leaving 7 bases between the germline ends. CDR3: CASSLGLEQFF. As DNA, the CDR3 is TGTGCCAGCAGCTTGGGGCTAGAGCAGTTCTTC.

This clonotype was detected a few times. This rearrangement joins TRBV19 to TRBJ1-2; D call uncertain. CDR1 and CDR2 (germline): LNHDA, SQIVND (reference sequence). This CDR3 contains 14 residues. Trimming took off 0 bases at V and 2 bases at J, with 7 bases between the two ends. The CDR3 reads CASSIDRKNYGYTF. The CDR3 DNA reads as TGTGCCAGTAGTATAGATAGGAAGAACTATGGCTACACCTTC.

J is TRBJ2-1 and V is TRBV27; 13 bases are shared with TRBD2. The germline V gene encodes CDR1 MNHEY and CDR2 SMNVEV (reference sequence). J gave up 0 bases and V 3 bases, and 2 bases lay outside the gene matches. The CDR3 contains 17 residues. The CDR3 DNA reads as TGTGCCAGCAGTTTCGGGACTAGCGGGATCTCCTACAATGAGCAGTTCTTC. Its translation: CASSFGTSGISYNEQFF.

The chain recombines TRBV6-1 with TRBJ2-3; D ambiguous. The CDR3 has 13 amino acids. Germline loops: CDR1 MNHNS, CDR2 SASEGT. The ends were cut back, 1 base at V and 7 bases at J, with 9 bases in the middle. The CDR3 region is CASSEVGRYTQYF. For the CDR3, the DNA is TGTGCCAGCAGTGAAGTTGGCCGTTATACGCAGTATTTT.

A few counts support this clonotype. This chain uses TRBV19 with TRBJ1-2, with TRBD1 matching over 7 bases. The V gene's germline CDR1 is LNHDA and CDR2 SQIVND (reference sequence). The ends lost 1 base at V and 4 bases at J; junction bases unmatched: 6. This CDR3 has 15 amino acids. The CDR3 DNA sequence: TGTGCCAGTAGTATAGCGGGACAGAGCCCCTATGGCTACACCTTC. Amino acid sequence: CASSIAGQSPYGYTF.

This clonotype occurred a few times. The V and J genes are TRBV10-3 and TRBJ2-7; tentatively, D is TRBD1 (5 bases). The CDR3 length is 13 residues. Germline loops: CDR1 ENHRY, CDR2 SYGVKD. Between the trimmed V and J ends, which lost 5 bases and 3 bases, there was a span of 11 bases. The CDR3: CAISQGSVYEQYF. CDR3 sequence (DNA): TGTGCCATCAGTCAGGGAAGTGTCTACGAGCAGTACTTC.

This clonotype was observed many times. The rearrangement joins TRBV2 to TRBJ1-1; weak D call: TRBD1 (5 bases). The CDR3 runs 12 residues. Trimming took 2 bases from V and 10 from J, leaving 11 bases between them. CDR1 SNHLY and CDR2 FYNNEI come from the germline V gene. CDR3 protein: CASSERGVSAFF. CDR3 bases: TGTGCCAGCAGTGAACGGGGGGTATCAGCTTTCTTT. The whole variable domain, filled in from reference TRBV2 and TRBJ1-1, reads EPEVTQTPSHQVTQMGQEVILRCVPISNHLYFYWYRQILGQKVEFLVSFYNNEISEKSEIFDDQFSVERPDGSNFTLKIRSTKLEDSAMYFCASSERGVSAFFGQGTRLTVV.

Here the CDR3 DNA reads TGTGCCTGGAGTGTCGGACCATCCTCTGGCTACACCTTC. Translated: CAWSVGPSSGYTF. J is TRBJ1-2 and V is TRBV30; no clear D gene. CDR1 GTSNPN and CDR2 SVGIG come from the germline V gene (reference sequence). This CDR3 spans 13 amino acids. The V end lost 0 bases, the J end lost 7 bases, and 12 bases lay between the germline ends.